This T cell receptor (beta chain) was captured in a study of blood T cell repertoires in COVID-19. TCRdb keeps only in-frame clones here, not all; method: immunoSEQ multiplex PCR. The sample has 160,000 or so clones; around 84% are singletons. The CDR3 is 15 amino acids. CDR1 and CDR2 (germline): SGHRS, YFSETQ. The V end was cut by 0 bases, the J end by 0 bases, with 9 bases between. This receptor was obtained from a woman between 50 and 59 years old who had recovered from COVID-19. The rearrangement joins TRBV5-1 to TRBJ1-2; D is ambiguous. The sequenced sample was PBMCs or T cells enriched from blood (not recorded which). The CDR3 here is CASSLAQNANYGYTF. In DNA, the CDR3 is TGCGCCAGCAGCTTGGCTCAGAACGCTAACTATGGCTACACCTTC.